The 6 T cell receptor beta chains below all came from one sample that was sequenced in a study of vaccination effects on CD4 cells after COVID-19. With the ViraFEST assay, the study expanded antigen-specific CD4+ T cells using viral peptide pools, then sequenced them. Upon completion of more than 9 days in culture, CD4+ T cells were isolated. Two doses of BNT162b2 or mRNA-1273 vaccine were administered to participants. The antigens of these receptors remain unknown. Profiled with immunoSEQ multiplex PCR; TCRdb holds only in-frame clones, not every one. The table records tens of thousands of clones, around three quarters of them present only once. The sample in question was CD4+ T cells from PBMCs cultured with HCoV-OC43 spike peptides, obtained after COVID-19 vaccination. The subset here: HCoV-OC43 spike overlapping peptide pool stimulation. The source of these receptors is a human donor who received a COVID-19 vaccine.

The chain joins TRBV5-6 to TRBJ2-5; tentatively, D is TRBD1 (6 bases). Trimming stripped 4 bases from V and 9 bases from J, with 22 bases between. Germline V lookup: CDR1 SGHDT, CDR2 YYEEEE. The CDR3 consists of 15 residues. The CDR3 sequence is CASSPFLRDTGSQYF. Written as DNA, the CDR3 is TGTGCCAGCAGCCCGTTCCTCCGGGACACCGGATCCCAGTACTTC.

DNA for the CDR3: TGCGCCAGCAGCTTAAGCGGGACAGATGAAAAACTGTTTTTT. Its protein product is CASSLSGTDEKLFF. V is TRBV4-3 and J is TRBJ1-4; 7 positions agree with TRBD1. With V trimmed by 5 bases and J by 6 bases, 6 bases remained unmatched. The CDR3 length is 14 residues. Germline values: CDR1 LGHNA, CDR2 YSLEER.

The CDR3 coding sequence is TGTGCCAGCAGCCAGGGGGCAGGCGAGCAGTACGTC. Translating gives CASSQGAGEQYV. The chain uses TRBV3-1 (or the pseudogene TRBV3-2) and TRBJ2-7; D may be TRBD1 (6 bases). V lost 3 bases, J lost 6 bases, and 9 bases lay in between. The CDR3 is 12 residues long. Germline CDR1 and CDR2: LGHDT and YNNKEL (reference sequence).

This clone showed up just a few times. The rearrangement joins TRBV27 to TRBJ1-1, with D possibly matching TRBD1 (6 bases). The CDR3 runs 14 residues. Germline CDR1 MNHEY, CDR2 SMNVEV (reference sequence). V dropped 3 bases and J dropped 0 bases, with 8 bases sitting between them. CDR3 bases: TGTGCCAGCAGTTTTGACAGGCTGAACACTGAAGCTTTCTTT. Its protein product is CASSFDRLNTEAFF.

The J gene is TRBJ1-5, the V gene TRBV4-1; D ambiguous. V was clipped by 0 bases and J by 1 base, with 10 bases between them. Germline V gene data show CDR1 as MGHRA and CDR2 as YSYEKL. This CDR3 has 16 amino acids. CDR3 loop: CASSQEGRGSNQPQHF. CDR3 sequence (DNA): TGCGCCAGCAGCCAAGAGGGGAGAGGAAGCAATCAGCCCCAGCATTTT.

This clone was picked up a small number of times. The chain uses TRBV25-1 and TRBJ1-2; 12 bases align to TRBD1. CDR1 is MGHDK, CDR2 SYGVNS, per germline. Trimming cost V 4 bases and J 8 bases; bases outside gene matches: 8. The CDR3 contains 15 residues. The CDR3 nucleotides read TGTGCCAGCAGTGGGTTTTCGGGGACAGGGGGCGGCTACACCTTC. This gives the protein CASSGFSGTGGGYTF.